These 30 T cell receptor beta chains were sequenced from one sample in a study of blood T cell repertoires in COVID-19. The method was immunoSEQ multiplex PCR; TCRdb's version includes in-frame clones alone and lacks a portion of them. The sample consists of 250,000 to 350,000 clones, about four fifths of them appearing once. The sequencing input was peripheral blood. The receptor source for this set is a human donor with COVID-19, enrolled during active disease. The donor label of this sample is uncertain.

The chain has TRBV25-1 and TRBJ2-7; 7 bases line up with TRBD2. This CDR3 spans 13 amino acids. The V gene end was trimmed by 8 bases and the J gene end by 0 bases; junction bases not matched to a gene: 4. The germline V gene encodes CDR1 MGHDK and CDR2 SYGVNS. CDR3 nucleotides: TGTGCCAGCCAGCGGGGTTTCTCCTACGAGCAGTACTTC. Translation gives CASQRGFSYEQYF.

A single count supports this clone. V is TRBV5-4 and J is TRBJ2-2; 11 bases align to TRBD1. This CDR3 comprises 15 residues. The junction had 5 bases not matched to a gene; V was cut back by 7 bases and J by 3 bases. Germline V gives CDR1 SGHNT, CDR2 YYREEE (reference sequence). The CDR3: CASFSGQGDTGELFF. As DNA, the CDR3 is TGTGCCAGCTTTTCGGGACAGGGGGACACCGGGGAGCTGTTTTTT.

The chain is built from TRBV7-2 and TRBJ2-2; a possible D gene is TRBD1 (6 bases). V lost 4 bases, J lost 9 bases, and 9 bases lay in between. CDR1 is SGHTA, CDR2 FQGNSA, per germline. The CDR3 runs 12 residues. Here the CDR3 DNA reads TGTGCCAGCAGCTATACAGGGAGGGAGCTGTTTTTT. As protein: CASSYTGRELFF.

This chain links TRBV18 with TRBJ1-4, with D perhaps TRBD1 (6 bases). The germline CDR1 and CDR2 sequences are KGHSH and LQKENI. This CDR3 contains 15 residues. Trimming pared 3 bases from V and 3 bases from J, leaving 11 bases between. CDR3: CASSPLQGANEKLFF. In DNA form, the CDR3 reads TGTGCCAGCTCACCTCTACAGGGCGCTAATGAAAAACTGTTTTTT.

This clone came up once. The sample carries other DNA sequences with the same CDR3. The CDR3 coding sequence is TGTGCCAGCAGCAGCGGGACGCCTAGCACAGATACGCAGTATTTT. It translates to CASSSGTPSTDTQYF. The chain has TRBV7-3 and TRBJ2-3; 7 nucleotides agree with TRBD2. Losses at the gene ends were 5 bases for V and 0 bases for J; bases not matched to a gene: 5. The CDR3 totals 15 residues. Per the germline V gene, CDR1 is SGHTA and CDR2 is FQGTGA.

The V call is TRBV27, the J call TRBJ2-3; TRBD2 aligns across 13 bases. Germline V CDR1 and CDR2: MNHEY, SMNVEV (reference sequence). Trimming cost V 2 bases and J 6 bases; bases outside gene matches: 2. The CDR3 has 15 residues. DNA of the CDR3: TGTGCCAGCAGTTTAGGGACTAGCGGGATCGATACGCAGTATTTT. The encoded protein is CASSLGTSGIDTQYF.

This rearrangement joins TRBV27 to TRBJ2-2, with D possibly TRBD1 on 6 matching bases. The V gene's germline CDR1 is MNHEY and CDR2 SMNVEV (reference sequence). V lost 3 bases to trimming and J lost 0 bases, with 14 bases between them. This CDR3 contains 17 residues. The CDR3 region is CASSFRGQFANTGELFF. The CDR3 DNA reads as TGTGCCAGCAGTTTCCGCGGACAGTTCGCGAACACCGGGGAGCTGTTTTTT.

This rearrangement joins TRBV28 to TRBJ1-4; 7 positions match TRBD1. The CDR3 consists of 16 residues. The V gene end was trimmed by 7 bases and the J gene end by 6 bases; junction bases not matched to a gene: 14. Germline V lookup: CDR1 MDHEN, CDR2 SYDVKM. The CDR3 region has the DNA TGTGCCAGCACCGGAAGGGACAGAAATATTTATGAAAAACTGTTTTTT. Protein: CASTGRDRNIYEKLFF. Full variable domain (missing parts from reference TRBV28 and TRBJ1-4): DVKVTQSSRYLVKRTGEKVFLECVQDMDHENMFWYRQDPGLGLRLIYFSYDVKMKEKGDIPEGYSVSREKKERFSLILESASTNQTSMYLCASTGRDRNIYEKLFFGSGTQLSVL.

The chain is built from TRBV28 and TRBJ2-3; 9 bases are a match to TRBD1. CDR1 and CDR2 (germline): MDHEN, SYDVKM. The CDR3 loop spans 17 amino acids. Germline trimming cut 3 bases from V and 0 bases from J; bases unmatched to any gene: 7. This CDR3 reads CASSFNTGGFSTDTQYF. DNA for the CDR3: TGTGCCAGCAGTTTCAACACAGGGGGCTTTAGCACAGATACGCAGTATTTT.

The V gene is TRBV28, the J gene TRBJ1-1, with TRBD1 matching over 9 bases. This CDR3 has 14 amino acids. Germline values: CDR1 MDHEN, CDR2 SYDVKM. V was clipped by 6 bases and J by 3 bases; unmatched bases: 5. CDR3 protein: CASSWDRADTEAFF. CDR3 in DNA: TGTGCCAGCAGCTGGGACAGGGCGGACACTGAAGCTTTCTTT.

The rearrangement uses TRBV5-6 and TRBJ2-2; TRBD2 aligns across 7 bases. The CDR3 is 14 residues long. Germline V lookup: CDR1 SGHDT, CDR2 YYEEEE. Germline trimming cut 4 bases from V and 1 base from J; bases unmatched to any gene: 1. The CDR3 nucleotides are TGTGCCAGCAGCCCGGGGGGGAACACCGGGGAGCTGTTTTTT. This translates into CASSPGGNTGELFF.

The chain couples TRBV28 to TRBJ1-1; no clear D. The CDR3 runs 15 residues. Trimming pared 6 bases from V and 1 base from J, leaving 15 bases between. Germline-derived CDR1 and CDR2 are MDHEN and SYDVKM. The CDR3 DNA reads as TGTGCCAGCAGCCCTTCATTACAGTCGAACACTGAAGCTTTCTTT. Protein product: CASSPSLQSNTEAFF.

The chain joins TRBV28 to TRBJ1-1; 8 bases match TRBD1. Unmatched junction bases numbered 9, after V lost 6 bases and J lost 6 bases. CDR3 length equals 14 residues. Germline V CDR1 and CDR2: MDHEN, SYDVKM. DNA of the CDR3: TGTGCCAGCAGGGGGACAGGCGAGGCGGCTGAAGCTTTCTTT. Its translation is CASRGTGEAAEAFF.

This chain links TRBV6-5 with TRBJ2-1, with D unclear. The length of the CDR3 is 15 residues. The V gene's germline CDR1 is MNHEY and CDR2 SVGAGI. Deletions cut 0 bases from V and 3 bases from J, with 9 bases between. This CDR3 is CASSYSSTYYNEQFF. CDR3 sequence (DNA): TGTGCCAGCAGTTACTCGAGTACTTACTACAATGAGCAGTTCTTC.

The V gene is TRBV7-3, the J gene TRBJ1-5; D is uncertain. The germline gives CDR1 SGHTA, CDR2 FQGTGA. V shed 3 bases and J shed 7 bases, with 7 bases lying between them. This CDR3 region has 12 residues. The CDR3 region is CASSLVGQPQHF. In DNA, the CDR3 is TGTGCCAGCAGCTTGGTCGGGCAGCCCCAGCATTTT.

This chain uses TRBV29-1 with TRBJ2-3, with a weak D call TRBD1 (6 bases). Germline values: CDR1 SQVTM, CDR2 ANQGSEA. V lost 1 base to trimming and J lost 4 bases, with 12 bases between them. The CDR3 spans 14 residues. CDR3 nucleotides: TGCAGCGTTGAAGCACAGGGTGGCTCAGATACGCAGTATTTT. Protein: CSVEAQGGSDTQYF.

The chain carries TRBV5-1 and TRBJ1-2, with D possibly TRBD1 on 6 matching bases. The CDR3 contains 12 residues. V gave up 0 bases and J gave up 6 bases, with 6 bases separating them. Germline V gives CDR1 SGHRS, CDR2 YFSETQ. This CDR3 is CASSLEGDGYTF. The CDR3 DNA reads as TGCGCCAGCAGCTTGGAGGGGGATGGCTACACCTTC.

This sequence joins TRBV7-2 and TRBJ2-2; D call uncertain. The CDR3 is 13 residues long. The V end was cut by 1 base, the J end by 7 bases, with 7 bases between. Germline V gene sequence: CDR1 SGHTA, CDR2 FQGNSA. The CDR3 here is CASSLDSGGELFF. In DNA form, the CDR3 reads TGTGCCAGCAGCTTAGATAGTGGCGGGGAGCTGTTTTTT. Variable domain in full (rest from reference TRBV7-2 and TRBJ2-2): GAGVSQSPSNKVTEKGKDVELRCDPISGHTALYWYRQSLGQGLEFLIYFQGNSAPDKSGLPSDRFSAERTGGSVSTLTIQRTQQEDSAVYLCASSLDSGGELFFGEGSRLTVL.

The V call is TRBV30, the J call TRBJ1-2; D not resolved. Germline-derived CDR1 and CDR2 are GTSNPN and SVGIG (reference sequence). V was clipped by 1 base and J by 4 bases, with 10 bases between them. The CDR3 sequence is 13 residues long. The CDR3 DNA sequence: TGTGCCTGGAGTGGGGCCCGTCTCTATGGCTACACCTTC. Residues: CAWSGARLYGYTF.

The chain recombines TRBV27 with TRBJ2-7, with TRBD2 identical over 8 bases. The V segment lost 6 bases and the J segment 3 bases; nucleotides outside the gene matches: 13. The CDR3 contains 16 residues. Germline CDR1 is MNHEY and CDR2 is SMNVEV (reference sequence). CDR3 protein: CASSLRGGRTFYEQYF. The CDR3 nucleotides read TGTGCCAGCAGCCTACGGGGCGGGAGGACCTTCTACGAGCAGTACTTC.

This chain links TRBV7-3 with TRBJ2-1; perhaps TRBD1 as D (5 bases). V shed 5 bases and J shed 8 bases, with 13 bases lying between them. The CDR3 spans 13 residues. CDR1 SGHTA and CDR2 FQGTGA come from the germline V gene. The CDR3 nucleotides are TGTGCCAGCAGCACGCGACAGAGCCATGAGCAGTTCTTC. Translated, it gives CASSTRQSHEQFF.

This clone was seen only once. This chain connects TRBV25-1 to TRBJ1-2; TRBD1 is a possible D gene (6 bases). The V end lost 1 base, the J end lost 7 bases, and 10 bases lay between the germline ends. This CDR3 is built from 13 residues. CDR1 MGHDK and CDR2 SYGVNS come from the germline V gene. The CDR3 here is CASSEWGRGGYTF. CDR3 DNA sequence: TGTGCCAGCAGTGAATGGGGCAGGGGTGGCTACACCTTC.

This clone was detected once. The J gene is TRBJ1-1, the V gene TRBV30, with D tentatively TRBD1 (6 bases). The CDR3 has 16 residues. Germline-derived CDR1 and CDR2 are GTSNPN and SVGIG (reference sequence). The V end was cut by 3 bases, the J end by 1 base, with 18 bases between. CDR3 region: CAWRERQALGNTEAFF. CDR3 nucleotides: TGTGCCTGGAGGGAGCGACAGGCGCTGGGGAACACTGAAGCTTTCTTT. Using reference TRBV30 and TRBJ1-1 for the parts outside the CDR3, the full variable domain is SQTIHQWPATLVQPVGSPLSLECTVEGTSNPNLYWYRQAAGRGLQLLFYSVGIGQISSEVPQNLSASRPQDRQFILSSKKLLLSDSGFYLCAWRERQALGNTEAFFGQGTRLTVV.

As for this clone: This may arise from a read error, as a much more abundant clone is one base away. CDR3 amino acids: CASRNGNTGELFF. The CDR3 DNA follows: TGTGCCAGCAGAAACGGGAACACCGGGGAGCTGTTTTTT. The chain carries TRBV28 and TRBJ2-2, with D unclear. The germline V and J ends were trimmed by 6 bases and 1 base, with 6 bases remaining between them. Per germline, CDR1 MDHEN and CDR2 SYDVKM. The CDR3 is made up of 13 amino acids.

V usage is TRBV7-9 and J usage is TRBJ2-7; 9 positions agree with TRBD1. This CDR3 spans 18 amino acids. Germline CDR1 SEHNR, CDR2 FQNEAQ (reference sequence). The V and J ends lost 0 bases and 5 bases, in that order; junction bases with no gene match: 14. The CDR3 region is CASSLALSGTGSFHEQYF. CDR3 nucleotide sequence: TGTGCCAGCAGCTTAGCTCTCTCCGGGACAGGGAGTTTCCACGAGCAGTACTTC.

The chain joins TRBV29-1 to TRBJ1-1, with D uncertain. The CDR3 sequence is 12 residues long. Between the trimmed V and J ends, which lost 5 bases and 1 base, there was a span of 8 bases. Germline loops: CDR1 SQVTM, CDR2 ANQGSEA. The CDR3 nucleotides are TGCAGCGTTCGACTACCGAACACTGAAGCTTTCTTT. Its protein is CSVRLPNTEAFF.

The chain uses TRBV27 and TRBJ1-1, with unresolved D. V was pared by 6 bases and J by 3 bases, with 8 bases between. This CDR3 is 12 amino acids long. CDR1 and CDR2 (germline): MNHEY, SMNVEV (reference sequence). CDR3 nucleotide sequence: TGTGCCAGCAGGGGAGCGCACACTGAAGCTTTCTTT. As protein: CASRGAHTEAFF.

The V call is TRBV7-3, the J call TRBJ2-1; 12 bases are a match to TRBD2. Losses at the gene ends were 1 base for V and 5 bases for J; bases not matched to a gene: 6. This CDR3 has 17 amino acids. Germline lookup yields CDR1 SGHTA and CDR2 FQGTGA. Here the CDR3 DNA reads TGTGCCAGCAGCTTAAGGTCTAGCGGGAGGGCCGACAATGAGCAGTTCTTC. This translates into CASSLRSSGRADNEQFF.

With respect to this clone: Other DNA sequences in the same sample also yield this CDR3. The chain carries TRBV19 and TRBJ1-5, with 7 bases matching TRBD1. With V trimmed by 6 bases and J by 2 bases, 1 base remained unmatched. Germline assignment: CDR1 LNHDA and CDR2 SQIVND (reference sequence). The CDR3 runs to 13 residues. CDR3 sequence: CASSGTGNQPQHF. Written as DNA, the CDR3 is TGTGCCAGTAGCGGGACAGGCAATCAGCCCCAGCATTTT.

The V and J genes are TRBV3-1 (or the pseudogene TRBV3-2) and TRBJ2-2; TRBD1 is a possible D gene (6 bases). Germline values: CDR1 LGHDT, CDR2 YNNKEL (reference sequence). Trimming stripped 1 base from V and 2 bases from J, with 23 bases between. This CDR3 region has 20 residues. CDR3 DNA sequence: TGTGCCAGCAGCCAAGCTCCCCCCGGTGGGGGCCCGGCAAACACCGGGGAGCTGTTTTTT. This gives the protein CASSQAPPGGGPANTGELFF.